The rows below give T cell receptor beta chains drawn from one sample of a study of T cell clones after liver transplantation. The repertoire was sequenced with immunoSEQ multiplex PCR; TCRdb's copy has only in-frame clones and lacks some. The sample consists of roughly 100,000 clones, 82% of them appearing once. Sequenced material: CD4+ T cells from blood, taken before liver transplant. The receptors were sampled from a human donor who received a liver transplant. Both conserved end residues are part of each CDR3. Fields, in order: V gene, CDR3 length, J gene, D gene, CDR3 DNA, CDR3 protein. A D gene is named only where the DNA matches it firmly.

V: TRBV7-6; length: 15; J: TRBJ1-5; D: -; DNA: TGTGCCAGCAGCTTAGCCGGTAGTAGTACACAGCCCCAGCATTTT; CDR3: CASSLAGSSTQPQHF
V: TRBV9; length: 16; J: TRBJ2-3; D: -; DNA: TGTGCCAGCAGCGTAGAGGAGTTCCTTAGCACAGATACGCAGTATTTT; CDR3: CASSVEEFLSTDTQYF
V: TRBV30; length: 14; J: TRBJ2-2; D: TRBD2; DNA: TGTGCCTGGAGTGAGGGGACTAGCGGAGCTGTTCCGTTTTTT; CDR3: CAWSEGTSGAVPFF
V: TRBV14; length: 12; J: TRBJ2-5; D: -; DNA: TGTGCCAGCAGCCATTCCCCAGAGACCCAGTACTTC; CDR3: CASSHSPETQYF
V: TRBV5-1; length: 15; J: TRBJ2-3; D: -; DNA: TGCGCCAGCAGCTTGCGGAACGTTGGAACAGATACGCAGTATTTT; CDR3: CASSLRNVGTDTQYF
V: TRBV6-5; length: 13; J: TRBJ2-7; D: -; DNA: TGTGCCAGTACAAAGACAGGAACCTACGAGCAGTACTTC; CDR3: CASTKTGTYEQYF
V: TRBV28; length: 11; J: TRBJ2-1; D: -; DNA: TGTGCCAGCAGTTTTGCCTCAGAGCAGTTCTTC; CDR3: CASSFASEQFF
V: TRBV5-8; length: 15; J: TRBJ2-5; D: TRBD1; DNA: TGTGCCAGCAGAACCGGGACAGGGGGCAAAGAGACCCAGTACTTC; CDR3: CASRTGTGGKETQYF
V: TRBV5-4; length: 14; J: TRBJ2-2; D: -; DNA: TGTGCCAGCAGACGGGACATAAACACCGGGGAGCTGTTTTTT; CDR3: CASRRDINTGELFF
V: TRBV20-1; length: 10; J: TRBJ1-2; D: -; DNA: TGCAGTGCTAGGGAATATGGCTACACCTTC; CDR3: CSAREYGYTF